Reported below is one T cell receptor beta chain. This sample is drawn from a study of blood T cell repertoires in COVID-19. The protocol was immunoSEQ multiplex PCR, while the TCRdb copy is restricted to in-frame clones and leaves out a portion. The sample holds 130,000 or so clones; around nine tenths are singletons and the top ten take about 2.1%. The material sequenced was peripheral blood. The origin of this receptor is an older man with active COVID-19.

CDR3 protein: CASSIAGSNTGELFF. In nucleotides, the CDR3 is TGTGCCAGTAGTATAGCGGGGTCGAACACCGGGGAGCTGTTTTTT. The J gene is TRBJ2-2, the V gene TRBV19; D is perhaps TRBD2 (5 bases). Trimming left V 1 base short and J 0 bases short, with 6 bases between. The CDR3 is made up of 15 amino acids. Germline CDR1 reads LNHDA; CDR2 reads SQIVND (reference sequence).